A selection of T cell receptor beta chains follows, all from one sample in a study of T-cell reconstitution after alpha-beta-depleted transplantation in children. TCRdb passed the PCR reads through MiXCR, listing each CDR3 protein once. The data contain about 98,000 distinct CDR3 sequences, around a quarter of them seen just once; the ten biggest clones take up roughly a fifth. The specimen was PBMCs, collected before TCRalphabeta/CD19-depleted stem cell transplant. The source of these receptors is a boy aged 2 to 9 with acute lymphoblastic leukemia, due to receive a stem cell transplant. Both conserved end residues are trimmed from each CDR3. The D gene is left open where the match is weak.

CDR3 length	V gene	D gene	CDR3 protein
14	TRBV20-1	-	SATVGATATNEKLF
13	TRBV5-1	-	ASSLRPTGANVLT
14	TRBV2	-	ASSKDSGGSKNIQY
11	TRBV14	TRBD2	ASSPGLANEQF
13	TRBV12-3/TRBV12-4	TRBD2	ASRVAGAGTGELF
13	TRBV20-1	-	SAREGGLHNSPLH
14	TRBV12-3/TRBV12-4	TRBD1	ASSRSRTGVDQPQH
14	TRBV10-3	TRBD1	AISELLTGPNTEAF
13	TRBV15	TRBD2	ATSPLAGPYNEQF
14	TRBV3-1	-	ASSQVPGSGTGELF
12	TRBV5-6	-	ASSVRTANSPLH
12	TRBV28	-	ASSLKGYNSPLH
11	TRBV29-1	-	SAPSAYQETQY
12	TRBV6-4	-	ASSRGEGAGELF